This passage covers 26 T cell receptor beta chains from one sample sequenced in a study of blood T cell repertoires in COVID-19. The table came from immunoSEQ multiplex PCR; TCRdb's copy has only in-frame clones and leaves some out. The top ten hold approximately 1.5% of the sample, which has more than 90,000 clones, around 83% seen once. The sample taken for sequencing was peripheral blood. The source is a man in his forties with acute or convalescent COVID-19.

This clone was picked up a small number of times. The V and J genes are TRBV2 and TRBJ1-5; D ambiguous. This CDR3 comprises 15 residues. Between the trimmed V and J ends, which lost 4 bases and 0 bases, there was a span of 10 bases. Germline V CDR1 and CDR2: SNHLY, FYNNEI. The DNA for the CDR3 is TGTGCCAGCAGTGTGGGCAGGCCTAGCAATCAGCCCCAGCATTTT. It yields the protein CASSVGRPSNQPQHF. Combining the CDR3 with reference TRBV2 and TRBJ1-5 gives the whole variable domain EPEVTQTPSHQVTQMGQEVILRCVPISNHLYFYWYRQILGQKVEFLVSFYNNEISEKSEIFDDQFSVERPDGSNFTLKIRSTKLEDSAMYFCASSVGRPSNQPQHFGDGTRLSIL.

CDR3 in DNA: TGTGCCAGCAGTTACGAGGGGGCGAGGACTGAAGCTTTCTTT. Its protein is CASSYEGARTEAFF. The chain couples TRBV6-5 to TRBJ1-1, with TRBD1 identical over 7 bases. The germline CDR1 and CDR2 sequences are MNHEY and SVGAGI. This CDR3 comprises 14 residues. V dropped 2 bases and J dropped 5; count of bases not matched to a gene: 5.

The gene calls are TRBV6-5 and TRBJ2-1; the D is unclear. Trimming shortened V by 4 bases and J by 10 bases, and 14 bases separated the two germline ends. The CDR3 has 13 amino acids. Per the germline V gene, CDR1 is MNHEY and CDR2 is SVGAGI. The CDR3 region is CASSSQVVREQFF. For the CDR3, the DNA is TGTGCCAGCAGTTCCCAAGTAGTCAGGGAGCAGTTCTTC.

The CDR3 spells CASRIIAGGYNEQFF. The CDR3, as DNA: TGTGCCAGCCGGATTATAGCGGGGGGCTACAATGAGCAGTTCTTC. This chain connects TRBV6-4 to TRBJ2-1, with 10 bases fitting TRBD2. The CDR3 has 15 residues. The V and J ends lost 8 bases and 3 bases, in that order; junction bases with no gene match: 7. The V gene's germline CDR1 is MRHNA and CDR2 SNTAGT.

The genes are TRBV2 and TRBJ1-1, with D possibly TRBD1 on 5 matching bases. Per germline, CDR1 SNHLY and CDR2 FYNNEI. V lost 4 bases to trimming and J lost 4 bases, with 10 bases between them. The CDR3 contains 13 residues. DNA of the CDR3: TGTGCCAGCAGTGGGGACTGGGGCACTGAAGCTTTCTTT. Encoded protein: CASSGDWGTEAFF.

The chain joins TRBV6-5 to TRBJ2-1; 10 nucleotides line up with TRBD2. CDR1 and CDR2 (germline): MNHEY, SVGAGI. This CDR3 has 14 amino acids. The V and J ends lost 6 bases and 9 bases, in that order; junction bases with no gene match: 8. The CDR3 here is CASRVAGGRGEQFF. CDR3 sequence (DNA): TGTGCCAGCAGGGTAGCGGGAGGTAGGGGTGAGCAGTTCTTC.

The gene calls are TRBV9 and TRBJ1-3; unclear D gene. The CDR3 totals 16 residues. Trimming stripped 0 bases from V and 0 bases from J, with 10 bases between. CDR1 SGDLS and CDR2 YYNGEE come from the germline V gene. The CDR3 coding sequence is TGTGCCAGCAGCGTAGTAGTGCATAGCTCTGGAAACACCATATATTTT. Protein product: CASSVVVHSSGNTIYF.

The genes are TRBV7-2 and TRBJ2-3; 11 bases line up with TRBD2. CDR1 is SGHTA, CDR2 FQGNSA, per germline. The CDR3 length is 16 residues. The V and J ends lost 1 base and 1 base, in that order; junction bases with no gene match: 1. The CDR3 reads CASSLGGLAGTDTQYF. CDR3 in DNA: TGTGCCAGCAGCTTAGGGGGACTAGCGGGCACAGATACGCAGTATTTT.

J is TRBJ2-5 and V is TRBV5-6, with D tentatively TRBD2 (6 bases). Trimming pared 4 bases from V and 4 bases from J, leaving 17 bases between. In germline, CDR1 is SGHDT, CDR2 YYEEEE. The CDR3 is 15 amino acids. The CDR3 here is CASSPRDLIRETQYF. The DNA of the CDR3 is TGTGCCAGCAGCCCCCGGGACTTGATTAGAGAGACCCAGTACTTC.

The chain links TRBV6-1 to TRBJ1-4; the D is unclear. The CDR3 is made up of 16 amino acids. V was shortened by 2 bases and J by 0 bases, with 10 bases between the two germline ends. CDR1 and CDR2 (germline): MNHNS, SASEGT. Here the CDR3 reads CASSETLIATNEKLFF. Here the CDR3 DNA reads TGTGCCAGCAGTGAAACGTTAATAGCAACTAATGAAAAACTGTTTTTT.

This sequence joins TRBV11-1 and TRBJ2-1, with TRBD2 matching 10 bases. This CDR3 comprises 15 residues. CDR1 SGHAT and CDR2 FQDESV come from the germline V gene (reference sequence). Trimming at V came to 5 bases and at J to 2 bases, leaving 3 bases not matched to a gene. Here the CDR3 DNA reads TGTGCCAGCAGCCGGACTAGCGGTCCCTACAATGAGCAGTTCTTC. Translation: CASSRTSGPYNEQFF.

J is TRBJ2-1 and V is TRBV7-9; weak D call: TRBD2 (6 bases). Trimming shortened V by 5 bases and J by 0 bases, and 20 bases separated the two germline ends. CDR1 SEHNR and CDR2 FQNEAQ come from the germline V gene (reference sequence). The CDR3 runs 18 residues. The DNA of the CDR3 is TGTGCCAGCAGCCTACCCCGCTTGGCTAGCGCCTCCTACAATGAGCAGTTCTTC. Translating it yields CASSLPRLASASYNEQFF.

This clone has more than one count but fewer than ten. The chain has TRBV25-1 and TRBJ1-6; D may be TRBD1 (5 bases). CDR3 length: 15 residues. The germline gives CDR1 MGHDK, CDR2 SYGVNS. V lost 6 bases and J lost 1, with 10 bases in between. CDR3 coding DNA: TGTGCCAGCAGCTCCGGGGGGTCCTATAATTCACCCCTCCACTTT. Translated, it gives CASSSGGSYNSPLHF. The whole variable domain, filled in from reference TRBV25-1 and TRBJ1-6, reads EADIYQTPRYLVIGTGKKITLECSQTMGHDKMYWYQQDPGMELHLIHYSYGVNSTEKGDLSSESTVSRIRTEHFPLTLESARPSHTSQYLCASSSGGSYNSPLHFGNGTRLTVT.

V and J are TRBV21-1 and TRBJ2-2; the table's TRBD1 call for D was not verified on the DNA. TRBV21-1 is reported as a pseudogene. The CDR3 length is 15 residues. The CDR3 bases are TGTGCCAGCAGCAAGGGACAGAAAAACACCGGGGAGCTGTTTTTT. This encodes CASSKGQKNTGELFF.

A note on this clone: An end of the junction does not agree with germline; a read error may underlie this. The V call is TRBV28, the J call TRBJ2-7; 9 positions match TRBD1. The germline gives CDR1 MDHEN, CDR2 SYDVKM. The CDR3 is made up of 17 amino acids. The CDR3 coding sequence is TGTGCCAGCAGTCTATGGCCCGCGACAGGGGGGCCCTACGAGCAGTACTTC. It translates to CASSLWPATGGPYEQYF.

This clone was found once. The same CDR3 is also encoded by other DNA sequences in this sample. The chain recombines TRBV18 with TRBJ2-7, with 7 bases fitting TRBD1. Looked up from germline, CDR1 is KGHSH and CDR2 is LQKENI. CDR3 size: 14 residues. The trim removed 3 bases at V and 2 bases at J, leaving 4 bases unmatched. The CDR3 is CASSPRQGTYEQYF. DNA of the CDR3: TGTGCCAGCTCACCTCGACAGGGAACCTACGAGCAGTACTTC.

The table lists this clone with a count of one. This chain links TRBV18 with TRBJ1-1; 8 nucleotides line up with TRBD1. Germline V gene sequence: CDR1 KGHSH, CDR2 LQKENI. This CDR3 contains 15 residues. V lost 5 bases to trimming and J lost 2 bases; unmatched junction nucleotides: 7. The CDR3 coding sequence is TGTGCCAGCTCAACCTTGGACAGGGCTAACACTGAAGCTTTCTTT. Its translation is CASSTLDRANTEAFF.

The rearrangement links TRBV6-5 to TRBJ1-1; a weak D match, TRBD1 (5 bases). V was clipped by 4 bases and J by 5 bases, with 8 bases between them. Looked up from germline, CDR1 is MNHEY and CDR2 is SVGAGI. The CDR3 is 12 amino acids. The CDR3 sequence: CASSFRETEAFF. The CDR3 nucleotides read TGTGCCAGCAGTTTCAGGGAAACTGAAGCTTTCTTT.

This chain joins TRBV6-2 or TRBV6-3 and TRBJ1-5; D is undetermined. The CDR3 has 14 residues. V lost 3 bases and J lost 0, with 6 bases in between. Germline CDR1 is MNHEY and CDR2 is SVGEGT. CDR3 nucleotide sequence: TGTGCCAGCAGTTATTCTAATAGCAATCAGCCCCAGCATTTT. As protein: CASSYSNSNQPQHF.

The chain couples TRBV18 to TRBJ1-1; D is undetermined. The CDR3 is 14 amino acids. Germline V gene data show CDR1 as KGHSH and CDR2 as LQKENI. Trimming shortened V by 3 bases and J by 1 base, and 9 bases separated the two germline ends. CDR3 nucleotides: TGTGCCAGCTCACCTATCACTAGGAACACTGAAGCTTTCTTT. Protein: CASSPITRNTEAFF.

V usage is TRBV9 and J usage is TRBJ1-2; TRBD1 might be the D (6 bases). There are 14 residues in the CDR3. V shed 0 bases and J shed 8 bases, with 14 bases lying between them. Germline values: CDR1 SGDLS, CDR2 YYNGEE. CDR3 sequence (DNA): TGTGCCAGCAGCGTAGGCCCGGCAGGGGAGGGCTACACCTTC. Protein product: CASSVGPAGEGYTF.

This clone was observed a single time. This rearrangement joins TRBV28 to TRBJ2-7; no clear D. The germline CDR1 and CDR2 sequences are MDHEN and SYDVKM. The CDR3 length is 10 residues. V was cut by 5 bases and J by 4 bases, with 3 bases left in between. The CDR3 DNA reads TGTGCCAGCAGTCTTTACGAGCAGTACTTC. Translation gives CASSLYEQYF.

V gene TRBV7-2 combines with J gene TRBJ2-1; 12 nucleotides line up with TRBD2. This CDR3 has 17 amino acids. V was clipped by 4 bases and J by 8 bases; unmatched bases: 12. Germline V gene data show CDR1 as SGHTA and CDR2 as FQGNSA. CDR3 in DNA: TGTGCCAGCAGCTCGGTCCTGCTAGCGGGGGGGCTCGATGAGCAGTTCTTC. It codes for CASSSVLLAGGLDEQFF.

The chain links TRBV11-2 to TRBJ2-1; TRBD2 agrees at 8 bases. CDR3 length: 13 amino acids. Trimming cost V 1 base and J 13 bases; bases outside gene matches: 6. The germline gives CDR1 SGHAT, CDR2 FQNNGV. DNA for the CDR3: TGTGCCAGCAGCTTAGCCCCAGCGGGAGAACAGTTCTTC. Its translation is CASSLAPAGEQFF.

The chain couples TRBV2 to TRBJ2-7, with TRBD2 matching 9 bases. V lost 5 bases to trimming and J lost 7 bases; unmatched junction nucleotides: 12. The CDR3 sequence is 15 residues long. Germline CDR1 SNHLY, CDR2 FYNNEI. In DNA, the CDR3 is TGTGCCAGCAGTCTTCAGGGGGTTAGCGGGGGAGAGCAGTACTTC. The encoded protein is CASSLQGVSGGEQYF.

V is TRBV7-9 and J is TRBJ2-7; 12 bases align to TRBD2. V was clipped by 3 bases and J by 3 bases; unmatched bases: 12. The CDR3 is 18 residues long. The germline V gene has CDR1 SEHNR and CDR2 FQNEAQ (reference sequence). Written as DNA, the CDR3 is TGTGCCAGCAGCTTTTCCACTAGCGGGAGGACCACTTACTACGAGCAGTACTTC. It is translated as CASSFSTSGRTTYYEQYF.